These 11 T cell receptor beta chains were sequenced from one sample in a study of cytotoxic CD8 clonotypes in ibrutinib-treated CLL. Only in-frame clones appear in the TCRdb table, and some are missing; sequencing was by immunoSEQ multiplex PCR. Among just over 200,000 clones listed, 60% to 80% were seen once. Sequenced material: PBMCs, taken after 12 months of ibrutinib treatment. These receptors came from a human donor with chronic lymphocytic leukemia.

The rearrangement joins TRBV18 to TRBJ2-7, with D uncertain. This CDR3 comprises 10 residues. The germline CDR1 and CDR2 sequences are KGHSH and LQKENI. Trimming removed 9 bases at V and 3 bases at J, with 6 bases between. CDR3 in amino acids: CARPDYEQYF. CDR3 DNA: TGTGCCAGGCCCGACTACGAGCAGTACTTC.

The chain couples TRBV7-8 to TRBJ2-6; D could derive from TRBD1 or TRBD2 (5 bases each). The germline V gene encodes CDR1 SGHVS and CDR2 FQNEAQ. The CDR3 loop spans 16 amino acids. Trimming pared 8 bases from V and 0 bases from J, leaving 14 bases between. The CDR3 loop reads CASDQGPVSGANVLTF. In DNA, the CDR3 is TGTGCCAGCGACCAGGGACCCGTCTCTGGGGCCAACGTCCTGACTTTC.

This chain connects TRBV5-1 to TRBJ2-7; 7 positions agree with TRBD2. Trimming took 7 bases from V and 0 from J; bases not matched to a gene: 10. From germline, CDR1 is SGHRS and CDR2 YFSETQ. The CDR3 runs to 15 residues. CDR3 region: CASQDLGTTSYEQYF. For the CDR3, the DNA is TGCGCCAGCCAAGATTTGGGGACTACCTCCTACGAGCAGTACTTC.

J is TRBJ2-7 and V is TRBV5-1, with D maybe TRBD1 (7 bases). V shed 7 bases and J shed 3 bases, with 17 bases lying between them. CDR1 and CDR2 (germline): SGHRS, YFSETQ. The CDR3 is 14 amino acids. The CDR3: CASSNGQGGYEQYF. As DNA, the CDR3 is TGCGCCAGCTCCAACGGGCAGGGGGGCTACGAGCAGTACTTC.

This chain uses TRBV4-2 with TRBJ1-2, with a tentative D call TRBD1 (6 bases). Trimming shortened V by 8 bases and J by 4 bases, and 20 bases separated the two germline ends. The CDR3 totals 15 residues. CDR1 is LGHNA and CDR2 is YNFKEQ in the germline V gene. Here the CDR3 reads CASRDPQGTSYGYTF. The CDR3 DNA is TGTGCCAGCCGTGACCCCCAGGGGACGAGCTATGGCTACACCTTC.

The CDR3: CASSLPLPAGGKQETQYF. CDR3 nucleotides: TGTGCCAGCAGTCTACCCTTACCAGCGGGAGGGAAACAAGAGACCCAGTACTTC. This sequence joins TRBV28 and TRBJ2-5, with 10 nucleotides matching TRBD2. This CDR3 has 18 amino acids. J lost 2 bases, V lost 5 bases, and 14 bases had no gene match. CDR1 is MDHEN and CDR2 is SYDVKM in the germline V gene.

The rearrangement joins TRBV6-5 to TRBJ2-7; D uncertain. The V gene lost 3 bases and the J gene lost 0 bases, with 15 bases spanning the gap. The CDR3 is 16 amino acids. The germline gives CDR1 MNHEY, CDR2 SVGAGI. CDR3 sequence reads: CASSYGRTLNSYEQYF. The DNA of the CDR3 is TGTGCCAGCAGTTATGGCAGGACCCTTAACTCCTACGAGCAGTACTTC.

The V call is TRBV18, the J call TRBJ2-7, with D perhaps matching TRBD1 (6 bases). Germline V gene data show CDR1 as KGHSH and CDR2 as LQKENI. The CDR3 covers 16 residues. Trimming removed 5 bases from V and 7 bases from J, with 24 bases in between. CDR3 sequence: CASSMQGSTTTGEQYF. The CDR3 DNA reads TGTGCCAGCTCAATGCAGGGGTCTACTACCACGGGGGAGCAGTACTTC.

J is TRBJ1-2 and V is TRBV19; D uncertain. CDR3 size: 13 residues. Per germline, CDR1 LNHDA and CDR2 SQIVND (reference sequence). V lost 3 bases and J 6 bases, leaving 11 bases between the germline ends. CDR3 sequence: CASSIGQLDGYTF. CDR3 coding DNA: TGTGCCAGTAGTATCGGTCAGCTAGATGGCTACACCTTC. Full variable domain (missing parts from reference TRBV19 and TRBJ1-2): DGGITQSPKYLFRKEGQNVTLSCEQNLNHDAMYWYRQDPGQGLRLIYYSQIVNDFQKGDIAEGYSVSREKKESFPLTVTSAQKNPTAFYLCASSIGQLDGYTFGSGTRLTVV.

The chain recombines TRBV11-3 with TRBJ2-3; TRBD1 is a possible D gene (6 bases). Trimming removed 5 bases from V and 0 bases from J, with 9 bases in between. CDR3 length: 14 residues. Germline CDR1 reads SGHNT; CDR2 reads YENEEA. CDR3 region: CASSLGQSTDTQYF. The CDR3 nucleotides are TGTGCCAGCAGCCTAGGACAGAGCACAGATACGCAGTATTTT.

The chain couples TRBV28 to TRBJ2-6; D not resolved. Between the trimmed V and J ends, which lost 6 bases and 2 bases, there was a span of 5 bases. The length of the CDR3 is 13 residues. The germline gives CDR1 MDHEN, CDR2 SYDVKM. CDR3 sequence: CASRPPGANVLTF. For the CDR3, the DNA is TGTGCCAGCAGACCCCCTGGGGCCAACGTCCTGACTTTC.